Included here is one T cell receptor (beta chain) sequence, with context. Its antigen is not known. For TCR beta, libraries came from iRepertoire HTBI primers and Arm-PCR of CDR3 regions. Original data processing: Gene usage covered approximately 60 TRBV and roughly 14 TRBJ segments. TCRdb independently ran MiXCR on the multiplex PCR reads; one entry per CDR3 protein. TCRdb, not the authors, supplied the V and J calls. In the table there are more than 650,000 distinct CDR3 sequences, around 30% of which are singletons. Germline V gene sequence: CDR1 MDHEN, CDR2 SYDVKM. Trimming pared 6 bases from V and 0 bases from J, leaving 18 bases between. The CDR3 loop spans 18 amino acids. Time point indicated: persistent/refractory GD, antithyroid drugs over 5 years with positive TRAb. Isolated PBMC RNA provided the starting material for the TCR library. This specimen belongs to a study of regulatory T cells in long-lasting Graves disease.

Points from the study as a whole: The number of shared public clonotypes was higher in persistent patients (about 3,000) than new patients (under 1,000). Analysis covered peripheral blood alone, not thyroid tissue.

The sequences come from peripheral blood mononuclear cells (PBMCs), collected when the disease was refractory, from a patient treated with antithyroid drugs. The source of this sequence is a female donor with Graves disease. The genes are TRBV28 and TRBJ1-6; D perhaps matches TRBD1 (5 bases). DNA for the CDR3: TGTGCCAGCAGCTATGGACAATTCAAAAGCTCCTATAATTCACCCCTCCACTTT. Translated, it gives CASSYGQFKSSYNSPLHF.